The 21 T cell receptor beta chains below come from one sample, sequenced in a study of glioma-infiltrating T cells. The iRepertoire nested amplicon-rescue multiplex PCR amplified TCR alpha and beta CDR3s from RNA. TCRdb called the multiplex PCR reads again in MiXCR, with one record for every CDR3 protein. The sample consists of some 6,000 distinct CDR3 sequences, roughly two fifths of them appearing once. The sample consisted of glioma tissue, nonneoplastic brain tissue, or PBMCs (not recorded which). The receptors were sampled from a human donor with low-grade glioma or glioblastoma, undergoing nonglioma brain surgery, or in good health (not recorded which).

In its sample, this clonotype ranks as medium-sized (0.01 to 0.1%). The gene calls are TRBV5-1 and TRBJ1-1; D is uncertain. Trimming left V 4 bases short and J 0 bases short, with 13 bases between. This CDR3 contains 15 residues. Germline V gives CDR1 SGHRS, CDR2 YFSETQ. The CDR3 protein is CASSAREVMNTEAFF. The CDR3 DNA follows: TGCGCCAGCAGCGCACGGGAGGTCATGAACACTGAAGCTTTCTTT.

The genes are TRBV27 and TRBJ2-2, with D possibly being TRBD1 (8 bases). Germline CDR1 and CDR2: MNHEY and SMNVEV (reference sequence). The CDR3 covers 15 residues. With 11 bases removed from V and 6 bases from J, the gap between germline ends came to 22 bases. The CDR3 DNA sequence: TGTGCCGGCAATATCTCACAGGGGGGGGCCGGGGAGCTGTTTTTT. It yields the protein CAGNISQGGAGELFF.

Within the sample, this clonotype is medium-sized. V usage is TRBV2 and J usage is TRBJ1-1; D not certain. The CDR3 extends over 11 amino acids. Trimming took 7 bases from V and 0 from J, leaving 3 bases between them. Germline V lookup: CDR1 SNHLY, CDR2 FYNNEI. CDR3 loop: CASKMNTEAFF. Written as DNA, the CDR3 is TGTGCCAGCAAAATGAACACTGAAGCTTTCTTT. The full variable domain, with the rest looked up from reference TRBV2 and TRBJ1-1, is EPEVTQTPSHQVTQMGQEVILRCVPISNHLYFYWYRQILGQKVEFLVSFYNNEISEKSEIFDDQFSVERPDGSNFTLKIRSTKLEDSAMYFCASKMNTEAFFGQGTRLTVV.

By sample fraction, this clonotype is medium-sized. The chain has TRBV27 and TRBJ2-7; maybe TRBD1 (6 bases). V lost 2 bases, J lost 2 bases, and 10 bases lay in between. The CDR3 runs 14 residues. From germline, CDR1 is MNHEY and CDR2 SMNVEV (reference sequence). Here the CDR3 DNA reads TGTGCCAGCAGTTTAGGGACATCGACCTACGAGCAGTACTTC. Protein product: CASSLGTSTYEQYF.

This clonotype is categorized as medium-sized. The chain combines TRBV6-1 with TRBJ2-5; D is undetermined. The CDR3 has 11 residues. The germline gives CDR1 MNHNS, CDR2 SASEGT. V lost 6 bases and J lost 1, with 3 bases in between. The CDR3 nucleotides are TGTGCCAGCAGCGCCCAAGAGACCCAGTACTTC. It encodes CASSAQETQYF.

V usage is TRBV7-9 and J usage is TRBJ1-1; TRBD1 agrees at 8 bases. Germline trimming cut 11 bases from V and 6 bases from J; bases unmatched to any gene: 8. Germline loops: CDR1 SEHNR, CDR2 FQNEAQ (reference sequence). The CDR3 runs to 12 residues. CDR3 sequence: CASHAGGSEAFF. In DNA, the CDR3 is TGTGCCTCCCATGCAGGGGGCTCTGAAGCTTTCTTT.

By share, this clonotype ranks as medium-sized. V and J are TRBV24-1 and TRBJ2-5, with 7 bases identical to TRBD2. Germline CDR1 KGHDR, CDR2 SFDVKD. J was trimmed by 7 bases and V by 5 bases; bases with no gene match: 6. The CDR3 has 13 residues. This CDR3 reads CATSGPSGSTQYF. CDR3 sequence (DNA): TGTGCCACCAGTGGTCCTAGCGGTTCGACCCAGTACTTC.

This clonotype was counted a few times. The chain combines TRBV4-1 with TRBJ1-2, with unresolved D. Germline V lookup: CDR1 MGHRA, CDR2 YSYEKL. Between the trimmed V and J ends, which lost 0 bases and 6 bases, there was a span of 8 bases. The CDR3 has 13 amino acids. CDR3 coding DNA: TGCGCCAGCAGCCAAGAACTACCAAATGGCTACACCTTC. Its protein is CASSQELPNGYTF.

As to this clonotype: One base away lies a much larger clone, so this may be a sequencing read error. The CDR3 here is CASSLGRGLAGYTGTQYF. The CDR3 nucleotides are TGTGCCAGCAGCTTAGGGAGGGGACTAGCGGGATACACAGGTACGCAGTATTTT. This chain links TRBV7-8 with TRBJ2-3; 13 bases line up with TRBD2. This CDR3 spans 18 amino acids. CDR1 and CDR2 from the germline V gene are SGHVS and FQNEAQ.

Remarks on this clonotype: Because the CDR3 is missing its conserved closing phenylalanine or tryptophan, this is likely a read error. The rearrangement joins TRBV20-1 to TRBJ2-1; 7 bases are a match to TRBD2. CDR1 is DFQATT, CDR2 SNEGSKA, per germline (reference sequence). With V trimmed by 0 bases and J by 4 bases, 9 bases remained unmatched. The CDR3 loop spans 16 amino acids. The CDR3 coding sequence is TGCAGTGCTAGAGACCTAGCGGAGATCTCATACAATGAGCAGTTCTCC. This codes for CSARDLAEISYNEQFS.

By its share, this clonotype is medium-sized (0.01 to 0.1%). The chain links TRBV20-1 to TRBJ2-1; 7 bases are shared with TRBD2. There are 13 residues in the CDR3. The trim removed 6 bases at V and 1 base at J, leaving 3 bases unmatched. Germline V gene lookup returns CDR1 DFQATT and CDR2 SNEGSKA (reference sequence). As DNA, the CDR3 is TGCAGTGCGGGCGGGAGATCCTACAATGAGCAGTTCTTC. Translated, it gives CSAGGRSYNEQFF.

V is TRBV29-1 and J is TRBJ2-3; D is possibly TRBD2 (6 bases). The V gene lost 6 bases and the J gene lost 2 bases, with 12 bases spanning the gap. Germline V CDR1 and CDR2: SQVTM, ANQGSEA. CDR3 size: 13 residues. The DNA for the CDR3 is TGCAGCGTGGAGGGCCAGCCCACAGATACGCAGTATTTT. This translates into CSVEGQPTDTQYF.

Concerning this clonotype itself: A much bigger clone sits one base away, suggesting this may be a read error. The chain combines TRBV9 with TRBJ2-7; 11 bases line up with TRBD1. The CDR3 is made up of 15 amino acids. With V trimmed by 5 bases and J by 2 bases, 6 bases remained unmatched. Germline V gene data show CDR1 as SGDLS and CDR2 as YYNGEE. This chain's CDR3 is CASRAGQGAPYEQYF. The CDR3 nucleotides read TGTGCCAGCAGGGCTGGACAGGGGGCCCCCTACGAGCAGTACTTC.

V and J are TRBV20-1 and TRBJ2-1; 14 bases agree with TRBD2. The V and J ends lost 0 bases and 6 bases, in that order; junction bases with no gene match: 13. This CDR3 has 19 amino acids. Looked up from germline, CDR1 is DFQATT and CDR2 is SNEGSKA (reference sequence). DNA for the CDR3: TGCAGTGCTAGAGATATTGGGACTAGCGGGAGTCTCCGAGGCAATGAGCAGTTCTTC. It codes for CSARDIGTSGSLRGNEQFF.

This clonotype was counted ten times or more. The chain carries TRBV18 and TRBJ1-1, with D hard to call. V was clipped by 3 bases and J by 4 bases, with 12 bases between them. The CDR3 has 14 amino acids. From germline, CDR1 is KGHSH and CDR2 LQKENI. CDR3 in DNA: TGTGCCAGCTCACCTGAAGGTGTTGGCACTGAAGCTTTCTTT. Translated: CASSPEGVGTEAFF.

In its sample, this clonotype is medium-sized. V and J are TRBV20-1 and TRBJ1-5; D remains unclear. The length of the CDR3 is 14 residues. Between the trimmed V and J ends, which lost 6 bases and 13 bases, there was a span of 25 bases. CDR1 is DFQATT and CDR2 is SNEGSKA in the germline V gene (reference sequence). CDR3 amino acids: CSARTSFVTGLQHF. For the CDR3, the DNA is TGCAGTGCCCGGACCAGTTTCGTTACGGGCCTACAGCATTTT.

Within the sample, this clonotype is medium-sized (0.01 to 0.1%). This rearrangement joins TRBV28 to TRBJ2-1, with D perhaps assigned TRBD1 or TRBD2 (5 bases each). The germline gives CDR1 MDHEN, CDR2 SYDVKM. Trimming left V 6 bases short and J 3 bases short, with 12 bases between. The CDR3 spans 14 residues. In DNA form, the CDR3 reads TGTGCCAGCAGACCCCCAGGGAGCTACAATGAGCAGTTCTTC. This gives the protein CASRPPGSYNEQFF.

J is TRBJ1-3 and V is TRBV10-3, with D maybe TRBD1 (6 bases). This CDR3 region has 15 residues. The V gene's germline CDR1 is ENHRY and CDR2 SYGVKD. The germline V and J ends were trimmed by 5 bases and 2 bases, with 13 bases remaining between them. The DNA for the CDR3 is TGTGCCATCAGTTCACAGGGAGAGACTGGAAACACCATATATTTT. Translated, it gives CAISSQGETGNTIYF.

The V and J genes are TRBV6-5 and TRBJ2-3, with a possible D match to TRBD2 (5 bases). This CDR3 contains 16 residues. Trimming removed 0 bases from V and 4 bases from J, with 14 bases in between. Germline CDR1 reads MNHEY; CDR2 reads SVGAGI. The CDR3 sequence: CASSYSRRPGADTQYF. The CDR3 DNA reads as TGTGCCAGCAGTTACTCGCGGCGGCCCGGGGCAGATACGCAGTATTTT.

In its sample, this clonotype was seen many times. The chain couples TRBV12-3 or TRBV12-4 to TRBJ2-5; 9 bases agree with TRBD1. The CDR3 consists of 16 residues. V trimming: 6 bases; J trimming: 4 bases; junction bases outside the gene matches: 12. CDR3 sequence (DNA): TGTGCCAGCAGCGCTACCGGGACAGGGCTCCGAGAGACCCAGTACTTC. Protein sequence: CASSATGTGLRETQYF.

Relative to its sample, this clonotype is large. The rearrangement joins TRBV28 to TRBJ1-5, with a tentative D call TRBD1 (6 bases). This CDR3 region has 14 residues. The V gene's germline CDR1 is MDHEN and CDR2 SYDVKM. The V end was cut by 2 bases, the J end by 6 bases, with 11 bases between. The CDR3 loop reads CASSLQTGSQPQHF. Here the CDR3 DNA reads TGTGCCAGCAGTTTACAGACAGGCTCTCAGCCCCAGCATTTT.